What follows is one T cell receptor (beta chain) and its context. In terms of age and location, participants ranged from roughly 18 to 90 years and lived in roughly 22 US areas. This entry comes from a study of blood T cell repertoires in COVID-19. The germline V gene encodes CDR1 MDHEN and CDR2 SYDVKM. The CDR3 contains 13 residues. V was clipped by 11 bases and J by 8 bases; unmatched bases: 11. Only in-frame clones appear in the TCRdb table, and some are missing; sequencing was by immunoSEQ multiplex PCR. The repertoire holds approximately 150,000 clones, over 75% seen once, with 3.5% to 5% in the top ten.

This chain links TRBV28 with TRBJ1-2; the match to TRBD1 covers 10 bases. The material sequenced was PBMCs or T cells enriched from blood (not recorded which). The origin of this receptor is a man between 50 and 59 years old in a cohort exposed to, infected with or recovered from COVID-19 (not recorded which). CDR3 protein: CAHNSGTGVGYTF. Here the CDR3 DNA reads TGTGCCCACAACTCTGGGACAGGGGTCGGCTACACCTTC.